A selection of T cell receptor beta chains follows, all from one sample in a study of OX40 agonist ivuxolimab in advanced cancers. This table comes from immunoSEQ multiplex PCR, and its TCRdb copy is limited to in-frame clones, with some not included. Of fewer than 85,000 clones in the sample, 70% to 90% were seen once. Sequenced material: CD4+ or CD8+ T cells sorted from blood, taken in a trial of the OX40 agonist ivuxolimab. These receptors were obtained from an adult with an advanced solid tumor such as melanoma, head and neck, liver or kidney cancer. Both conserved end residues are part of each CDR3. The D gene is left open where the match is weak. The size entry is marked missing in some rows and otherwise reads once, few, many or a size class.

D gene | J gene | V gene | clone size | CDR3 DNA | CDR3 protein
NA | TRBJ1-2 | TRBV7-2 | NA | TGTGCCAGCAGCTTGACAGAATACTATGGCTACACCTTC | CASSLTEYYGYTF
TRBD1 | TRBJ1-2 | TRBV9 | NA | TGTGCCAGCAGCCCCGCGGACAGGGGTCCCATGTCTAACTATGGCTACACCTTC | CASSPADRGPMSNYGYTF
TRBD1 | TRBJ1-5 | TRBV12-5 | few | TGTGCTAGTGGCCCGGGACAGGGTAATCAGCCCCAGCATTTT | CASGPGQGNQPQHF
TRBD1 | TRBJ2-1 | TRBV27 | NA | TGTGCCAGCATGGGCGACAGGGGATTCCATGAGCAGTTCTTC | CASMGDRGFHEQFF
NA | TRBJ1-5 | TRBV18 | NA | TGTGCCAGCTCACATAGCCGGCAGGGTCAGCCCCAGCATTTT | CASSHSRQGQPQHF
NA | TRBJ2-3 | TRBV5-4 | NA | TGTGCCAGCAGCCCGGGAACCTCCACAGATACGCAGTATTTT | CASSPGTSTDTQYF
NA | TRBJ2-7 | TRBV5-8 | NA | TGTGCCAGCATCGACCCCCGGCGCTCCTACGAGCAGTACTTC | CASIDPRRSYEQYF
NA | TRBJ1-2 | TRBV27 | NA | TGTGCCAGCAGTTTAGGGCATGAGAGAGGCTACACCTTC | CASSLGHERGYTF
NA | TRBJ2-6 | TRBV11-2 | NA | TGTGCCAGCAGCGTCGCCGGCCTCTCTGGGGCCAACGTCCTGACTTTC | CASSVAGLSGANVLTF
NA | TRBJ1-1 | TRBV19 | NA | TGTGCCAGTAGTATAGCCGAGAGAAGGAGGAACACTGAAGCTTTCTTT | CASSIAERRRNTEAFF
TRBD2 | TRBJ2-5 | TRBV7-2 | NA | TGTGCCAGCAGCGTTAGCGGGGGTCAAGAGACCCAGTACTTC | CASSVSGGQETQYF
NA | TRBJ1-3 | TRBV5-8 | once | TGTGCCAGCAGCTACTCAGGGATAAAGTCTGGAAACACCATATATTTT | CASSYSGIKSGNTIYF
NA | TRBJ1-2 | TRBV6-4 | NA | TGTGCCAGCAGTGACTCACCTTGGACAGCAAGGTCTGGCTACACCTTC | CASSDSPWTARSGYTF
TRBD2 | TRBJ2-3 | TRBV5-5 | NA | TGTGCCAGCGGCTTGCCGGGACTAGCGGGTGCAGATACGCAGTATTTT | CASGLPGLAGADTQYF
NA | TRBJ1-5 | TRBV6-1 | once | TGTGCCAGCAGTGCACAACCGGGCTGGGGGAAGGAAGCGGCCCAGCATTTT | CASSAQPGWGKEAAQHF
NA | TRBJ1-2 | TRBV5-4 | NA | TGTGCCAGCAGCTTGAGGGATTTTTCCTATGGCTACACCTTC | CASSLRDFSYGYTF
NA | TRBJ2-3 | TRBV19 | NA | TGTGCCAGTAGTATCCCCACAGGGTTCACAGATACGCAGTATTTT | CASSIPTGFTDTQYF
NA | TRBJ2-2 | TRBV14 | NA | TGTGCCAGCTCCACAGGGAACGTGGATACCGGGGAGCTGTTTTTT | CASSTGNVDTGELFF
TRBD1 | TRBJ2-7 | TRBV4-1 | NA | TGCGCCAGCAGCCCGAATCCGGCAGGGGGAGCCTACGAGCAGTACTTC | CASSPNPAGGAYEQYF
TRBD1 | TRBJ2-7 | TRBV5-1 | NA | TGCGCCAGCAGCCCCAGCCGGGACAGGGGACGTAGCGAGCAGTACTTC | CASSPSRDRGRSEQYF
NA | TRBJ2-3 | TRBV7-3 | NA | TGTGCCAGCAGCGTCAGCACAGATACGCAGTATTTT | CASSVSTDTQYF
NA | TRBJ2-7 | TRBV6-6 | NA | TGTGCCAGCAGGTCTGCGGGTGGGTCATACGAGCAGTACTTC | CASRSAGGSYEQYF
NA | TRBJ1-1 | TRBV6-5 | NA | TGTGCCACCACGCCCAGGGTCACGAGCACTGAAGCTTTCTTT | CATTPRVTSTEAFF
TRBD2 | TRBJ2-7 | TRBV11-2 | NA | TGTGCCAGCAGCCATCTTAGTATCTACGGGAGGGCCGGGTACGAGCAGTACTTC | CASSHLSIYGRAGYEQYF
TRBD1 | TRBJ2-7 | TRBV14 | NA | TGTGCCAGCAGCCAAGAAACAGGGGCCTCCTACGAGCAGTACTTC | CASSQETGASYEQYF
TRBD2 | TRBJ2-2 | TRBV28 | NA | TGTGCCAGCAGTCCCCCCCCGGGGGGAAACACCGGGGAGCTGTTTTTT | CASSPPPGGNTGELFF
NA | TRBJ2-5 | TRBV15 | NA | TGTGCCACCAGCAGAGATCTCTGGGCGGAGACCCAGTACTTC | CATSRDLWAETQYF
NA | TRBJ2-1 | TRBV5-1 | once | TGCGCCAGCAGTGCTGGACAGAATCCCTACAATGAGCAGTTCTTC | CASSAGQNPYNEQFF
NA | TRBJ1-2 | TRBV7-8 | few | TGTGCCATCGCCGAGGGGGTTAACTATGGCTACACCTTC | CAIAEGVNYGYTF
NA | TRBJ1-5 | TRBV19 | NA | TGTGCCAGTAGTATGGTGCCCCTCAATCAGCCCCAGCATTTT | CASSMVPLNQPQHF
TRBD1 | TRBJ2-6 | TRBV5-1 | NA | TGCGCCAGCAGCCCTGGGACAGACTCTGGGGCCAACGTCCTGACTTTC | CASSPGTDSGANVLTF
NA | TRBJ2-3 | TRBV10-1 | NA | TGCGCCAGCAGTGATACAGGGCTCACGGATACGCAGTATTTT | CASSDTGLTDTQYF
NA | TRBJ1-3 | TRBV6-1 | NA | TGTGCCAGCGGTGAAACCGACAGGTCTGGAAACACCATATATTTT | CASGETDRSGNTIYF
TRBD2 | TRBJ2-2 | TRBV10-3 | NA | TGTGCCATCAGTGGGGGGGGACCTGACACCGGGGAGCTGTTTTTT | CAISGGGPDTGELFF
TRBD1 | TRBJ2-1 | TRBV5-1 | NA | TGCGCCAGCAGCTTGGTGGGACAGGCGGCCAATGAGCAGTTCTTC | CASSLVGQAANEQFF
NA | TRBJ1-6 | TRBV5-1 | few | TGCGCCAGCACCCCCGCGTTTGATTCACCCCTCCACTTT | CASTPAFDSPLHF
TRBD1 | TRBJ1-2 | TRBV7-9 | NA | TGTGCCAGCAGCGAGAGACAGGGTCACTATGGCTACACCTTC | CASSERQGHYGYTF
NA | TRBJ2-3 | TRBV2 | NA | TGTGCCAGCAGTGAGGTCTCTAGCACAGATACGCAGTATTTT | CASSEVSSTDTQYF
TRBD1 | TRBJ2-1 | TRBV5-1 | once | TGCGCCAGCACCGCAGGGGGTTACCTGTACAATGAGCAGTTCTTC | CASTAGGYLYNEQFF
TRBD1 | TRBJ1-2 | TRBV18 | NA | TGTGCCAGCTCACCCGCGTGGGACAGGAACTATGGCTACACCTTC | CASSPAWDRNYGYTF
NA | TRBJ2-2 | TRBV6-1 | few | TGTGCCACCCGGGTGGAGGGCGACACCGGGGAGCTGTTTTTT | CATRVEGDTGELFF
TRBD1 | TRBJ2-5 | TRBV19 | NA | TGTGCCAGTAGTATTACTCCGGGACAGGGGACGGAGACCCAGTACTTC | CASSITPGQGTETQYF
TRBD1 | TRBJ1-2 | TRBV19 | NA | TGTGCCAGTAGTCCCGCCCGGGACAGGGTTTGGGTTGGCTATGGCTACACCTTC | CASSPARDRVWVGYGYTF
NA | TRBJ1-5 | TRBV6-5 | NA | TGTGCCAGCAGTTTTGAGGGAACGAGGGGCAATCAGCCCCAGCATTTT | CASSFEGTRGNQPQHF
NA | TRBJ1-2 | TRBV11-2 | NA | TGTGCCAGCAGCTTAGATGGAGTAGTCAGCTACACCTTC | CASSLDGVVSYTF
NA | TRBJ1-2 | TRBV29-1 | NA | TGCAGCGTTGGGTCCACAATACCGACGTACTATGGCTACACCTTC | CSVGSTIPTYYGYTF
NA | TRBJ1-1 | TRBV7-9 | NA | TGTGCCAGCAGCTTATCCGACCCGTCCCTTGAAGCTTTCTTT | CASSLSDPSLEAFF
TRBD1 | TRBJ2-3 | TRBV28 | NA | TGTGCCAGCAGTATACAGGGGGGAGCAGATACGCAGTATTTT | CASSIQGGADTQYF
TRBD2 | TRBJ2-3 | TRBV7-2 | NA | TGTGCCAGCAGCACGGGACTAGCGGGGGAGGTTCATACGCAGTATTTT | CASSTGLAGEVHTQYF
NA | TRBJ2-5 | TRBV6-1 | NA | TGTGCCAGCACCCCCGGATTTAGGGGACAAGAGACCCAGTACTTC | CASTPGFRGQETQYF